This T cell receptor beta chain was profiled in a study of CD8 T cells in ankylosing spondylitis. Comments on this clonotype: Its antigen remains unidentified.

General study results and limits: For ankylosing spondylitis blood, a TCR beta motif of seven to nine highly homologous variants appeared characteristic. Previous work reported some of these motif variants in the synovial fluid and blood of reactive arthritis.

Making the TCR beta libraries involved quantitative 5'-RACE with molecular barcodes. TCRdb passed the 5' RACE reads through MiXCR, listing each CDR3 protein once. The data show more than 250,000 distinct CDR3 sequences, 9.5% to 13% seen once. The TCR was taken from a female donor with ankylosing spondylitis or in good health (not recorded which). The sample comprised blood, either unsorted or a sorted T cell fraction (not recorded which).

The CDR3 nucleotides read TGCAGTGCTTCTCTCTCTCGGGGCAATCAGCCCCAGCATTTT. As protein: CSASLSRGNQPQHF. The genes are TRBV20-1 and TRBJ1-5, with D unresolved. Looked up from germline, CDR1 is DFQATT and CDR2 is SNEGSKA (reference sequence). CDR3 size: 14 residues. Trimming stripped 5 bases from V and 2 bases from J, with 13 bases between.